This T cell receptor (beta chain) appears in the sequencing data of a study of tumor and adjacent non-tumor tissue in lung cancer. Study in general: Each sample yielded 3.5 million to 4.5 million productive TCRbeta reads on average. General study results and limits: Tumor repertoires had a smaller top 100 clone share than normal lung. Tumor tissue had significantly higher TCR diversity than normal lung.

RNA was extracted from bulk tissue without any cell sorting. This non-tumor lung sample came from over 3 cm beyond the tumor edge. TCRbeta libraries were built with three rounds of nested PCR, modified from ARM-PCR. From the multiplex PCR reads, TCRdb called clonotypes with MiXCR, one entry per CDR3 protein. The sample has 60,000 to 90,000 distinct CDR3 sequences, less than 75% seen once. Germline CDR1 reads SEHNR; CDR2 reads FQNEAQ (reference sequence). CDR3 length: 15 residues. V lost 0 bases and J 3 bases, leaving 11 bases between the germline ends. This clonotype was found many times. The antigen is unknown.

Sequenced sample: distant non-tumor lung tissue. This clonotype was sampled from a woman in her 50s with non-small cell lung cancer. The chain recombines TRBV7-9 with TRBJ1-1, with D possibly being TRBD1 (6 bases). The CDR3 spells CASSLAGGGDTEAFF. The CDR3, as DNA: TGTGCCAGCAGCTTAGCAGGGGGGGGTGACACTGAAGCTTTCTTT.